This T cell receptor (beta chain) was found in a study of spatial heterogeneity in lung cancer (dated by TCRdb to about 2019). As for the study more broadly: Samples were obtained from 72 patients with early-stage, untreated non-small cell lung cancer from the lung TRACERx cohort. Follow-up PBMC samples were sequenced whenever the samples were available, and the median time to follow-up was around 24 months after resection. More beta-chain than alpha-chain transcripts were consistently detected, likely reflecting higher beta-chain transcript abundance. In the raw uncorrected reads, each unique combination of TCR and UMI appeared more than ten times on average. TCR alpha and beta repertoires were quantitatively compared across multiple tumor regions, matched nontumor lung and blood in non-small cell lung cancer. Nonsynonymous mutation counts, determined by whole-exome sequencing of tumor tissue, were related to TCR repertoire features. Both alpha and beta chains were TCR-sequenced in 200 or so tumor regions, under 80 matched nontumor lung samples and around 54 PBMC samples obtained at surgery. The study at large found these results: Only approximately 14 patients were included in the comparisons of baseline and follow-up blood repertoires. Ubiquitous expanded tumor TCRs were detected in blood more often at tumor resection than at routine follow-up. Confirming at a functional level the hypothesis that regional TCRs recognize regional mutations was considered to require additional single-cell paired TCR alpha and beta sequencing.

Read against the paper, the sample's time point label means: blood at routine non-recurrence follow-up after resection. Without any cell sorting, TCR sequencing was performed on whole RNA extracted either from tumor and nontumor lung tissue or from cryopreserved PBMC samples. Only patients with enough RNA available from two or more tumor regions were chosen for TCR sequencing. V is cut back by 3 bases and J by 0 bases, with 6 bases in the junction unmatched. The CDR1 and CDR2 encoded by the germline V gene are SGHTA and FQGNSA. The CDR3 measures 16 amino acids from cysteine to phenylalanine. Only the CDR3 portion is preserved as DNA: 48 bases, with reading frame beginning at the first base. This clonotype was counted between two and nine times. The clone's antigen remains unknown. No base quality values were provided; no much bigger clone lies one nucleotide off. The library was obtained by 5' RACE. TCRdb lists the instrument as NextSeq 500. In the TCR library protocol, a unique molecular identifier was attached to each TCR cDNA molecule so that PCR and sequencing errors could be corrected. Processing in the source paper ran as follows. TCR identification, UMI-based error correction and CDR3 extraction were all carried out with Decombinator tools. Expanded TCRs were defined as those above a frequency of 2 per 1,000, corresponding to the top 1% of the tumor frequency distribution. Each repertoire was subsampled 100 times to 5,000 TCRs, after which Renyi diversity was computed with the R vegan package. CDR3 similarity networks were constructed using string-kernel similarity of amino acid triplets, with links drawn between CDR3s whose pairwise similarity was above 0.82. Using fastp trimming at Q25 and MiXCR clonotype assembly, TCRdb reanalyzed the public sequencing data and kept in-frame beta chains. Records with the same CDR3 protein are collapsed into one entry carrying the most frequent genes and DNA. TCRdb, rather than the study authors, made the V and J calls. The sample includes 51,000 or so distinct CDR3 sequences, with about 7.4% observed a single time. 35% of the sample comes from the top ten.

Sequenced here: PBMCs, sampled at follow-up. The V and J segments used are TRBV7-2 and TRBJ2-7, with TRBD2 identical over 9 junction bases. The sequence was collected from a female donor with early-stage non-small cell lung cancer. In nucleotide form, the sequence is TGTGCCAGCAGCTTGCCCCTAGCGGGGAGCTCCTACGAGCAGTACTTC. Its product reads: CASSLPLAGSSYEQYF.